Sequencing of this TCR beta chain was carried out in a study of monozygotic twins with inflammatory bowel disease. UMIs with a 6-nucleotide sample barcode were added by template switching. From the 5' RACE reads, TCRdb lists one entry per CDR3 protein and no DNA. In all, the sample yields 300,000 to 400,000 distinct CDR3 sequences. Total RNA was isolated from whole blood without T cell sorting. The CDR3 spans 16 residues. Germline CDR1 is SGHRS and CDR2 is YFSETQ. This sequence joins TRBV5-1 and TRBJ2-2; TCRdb proposes TRBD1, but this gene call is untestable without DNA. This clonotype was obtained from a human donor with ulcerative colitis or Crohn's disease, or a healthy co-twin of an affected twin (not recorded which). Source material: blood. Here the CDR3 reads CASSLEARGEAGELFF.